This T cell receptor (beta chain) was recovered during a study of beta chain features in type 1 diabetes. Whole-study results and caveats: All four CD4+ subsets of Type 1 diabetes patients contained TCRB CDR3s that were moderately but significantly shorter.

Expressed TCRB transcripts were sequenced after all isolated RNA was converted to cDNA. Sequencing was performed with immunoSEQ multiplex PCR; in TCRdb, only in-frame clones are kept and a portion is missing. Altogether approximately 170,000 clones are present, roughly 8% being singletons, with the ten largest covering under 0.55%. The germline V and J ends were trimmed by 0 bases and 5 bases, with 18 bases remaining between them. This CDR3 region has 17 residues. Germline V gives CDR1 MGHRA, CDR2 YSYEKL. As for this clone: Its specificity is unknown.

The authors sorted CD4+ naive, central memory, regulatory and stem cell-like memory cells via CD45RO/CCR7/CD25/CD127/CD95/CD27. Sequencing was done on a sample of central memory CD4+ T cells from blood. The rearrangement uses TRBV4-1 and TRBJ2-3; D may be TRBD1 (5 bases). The source of this sequence is a man aged 18 to 30 with type 1 diabetes. This chain's CDR3 is CASSQDGQGSWEDTQYF. CDR3 bases: TGCGCCAGCAGCCAAGATGGTCAGGGAAGTTGGGAAGATACGCAGTATTTT.